The 5 T cell receptor beta chains below come from one sample, sequenced in a study of memory CD4+ T cells and cytomegalovirus serostatus. Single viable CD3+CD4+CD8-CD45RO+ cells were sorted as the memory CD4+ T cells. Here immunoSEQ multiplex PCR was the method, and the copy in TCRdb shows in-frame clones only, minus some. Of under 80,000 clones listed, more than 75% were seen once; the top ten hold roughly 0.88%. The sequenced sample was memory CD4+ T cells from blood. The origin of the receptors is an adult in good health and CMV-seronegative.

In DNA form, the CDR3 reads TGCGCCAGCAGCCACCCCGGGGAAGTAAGTGGCTACACCTTC. Translated: CASSHPGEVSGYTF. The V call is TRBV4-1, the J call TRBJ1-2, with unresolved D. The CDR3 is made up of 14 amino acids. CDR1 is MGHRA and CDR2 is YSYEKL in the germline V gene. Between the trimmed V and J ends, which lost 3 bases and 7 bases, there was a span of 15 bases.

J is TRBJ2-3 and V is TRBV28; unclear D gene. The V end was cut by 2 bases, the J end by 2 bases, with 8 bases between. Germline values: CDR1 MDHEN, CDR2 SYDVKM. The CDR3 is 14 residues long. CDR3 loop: CASSLRRHTDTQYF. CDR3 nucleotides: TGTGCCAGCAGTTTACGGAGACACACAGATACGCAGTATTTT. Drawing the rest from reference TRBV28 and TRBJ2-3, the complete variable domain is DVKVTQSSRYLVKRTGEKVFLECVQDMDHENMFWYRQDPGLGLRLIYFSYDVKMKEKGDIPEGYSVSREKKERFSLILESASTNQTSMYLCASSLRRHTDTQYFGPGTRLTVL.

This sequence joins TRBV19 and TRBJ2-7; 9 bases are a match to TRBD1. J lost 7 bases, V lost 5 bases, and 12 bases had no gene match. The CDR3 is made up of 15 amino acids. CDR1 LNHDA and CDR2 SQIVND come from the germline V gene (reference sequence). The CDR3 is CASSRPGQGTGEQYF. The CDR3 DNA reads as TGTGCCAGTAGTCGGCCAGGACAGGGGACGGGGGAGCAGTACTTC.

This chain joins TRBV7-2 and TRBJ2-1, with D perhaps given as TRBD1 or TRBD2 (5 bases each). Germline V CDR1 and CDR2: SGHTA, FQGNSA. The CDR3 runs to 13 residues. V was shortened by 0 bases and J by 8 bases, with 8 bases between the two germline ends. Here the CDR3 reads CASSLARGDEQFF. DNA of the CDR3: TGTGCCAGCAGCTTAGCCCGAGGGGATGAGCAGTTCTTC.

This chain connects TRBV6-6 to TRBJ2-7; D is tentatively TRBD1 or TRBD2 (5 bases each). Deletions cut 6 bases from V and 4 bases from J, with 13 bases between. Germline V gene sequence: CDR1 MNHNY, CDR2 SVGAGI (reference sequence). The CDR3 runs to 13 residues. CDR3 protein: CASSQGTAYEQYF. CDR3 DNA sequence: TGTGCCAGCAGCCAAGGGACGGCTTACGAGCAGTACTTC.